Following are 3 T cell receptor beta chains from one sample sequenced in a study of post-analysis software for immune sequencing data. Findings and limits, study-wide: When patients were compared with controls, a handful of TRBV segments were more frequent, TRBV5-6, TRBV5-1 and TRBV20-1 among them.

Built from TCR beta cDNA, the libraries had unique molecular identifiers in them. MiXCR, applied by TCRdb to the PCR reads, yields one record per CDR3 protein. This repertoire shows approximately 630,000 distinct CDR3 sequences, 55% to 60% found once; its top ten account for about 11%. Their antigen targets remain unknown. Sequenced sample: blood. The receptors originated from a girl aged 2-10 years with multiple sclerosis.

This clonotype was recorded a few times. J is TRBJ2-1 and V is TRBV20-1, with D possibly TRBD2 on 6 matching bases. Looked up from germline, CDR1 is DFQATT and CDR2 is SNEGSKA (reference sequence). The CDR3 totals 15 residues. Trimming removed 7 bases at V and 4 bases at J, with 20 bases between. The CDR3: CSVRGGAGPYNEQFF. CDR3 DNA sequence: TGCAGTGTACGTGGCGGGGCAGGACCATACAATGAGCAGTTCTTC.

This chain joins TRBV20-1 and TRBJ1-2; maybe TRBD1 (6 bases). The germline gives CDR1 DFQATT, CDR2 SNEGSKA (reference sequence). V lost 3 bases to trimming and J lost 3 bases, with 14 bases between them. The CDR3 sequence is 14 residues long. The chain's CDR3 is CSASPTGMDYGYTF. CDR3 coding DNA: TGCAGTGCTAGCCCCACAGGGATGGACTATGGCTACACCTTC.

The chain is built from TRBV21-1 and TRBJ2-7. TRBV21-1 is classified as a pseudogene. The CDR3 contains 12 residues. DNA for the CDR3: TGTGCCAGCAGTGAAAATGCGCACGAGCAGTACTTC. Its translation: CASSENAHEQYF.